One sample yielded the 13 T cell receptor beta chains listed below, sequenced in a study of CD8 T cells in ankylosing spondylitis. TCRdb called the 5' RACE reads again in MiXCR, with one record for every CDR3 protein. The data show roughly 700,000 distinct CDR3 sequences, 19% seen once. Broader study findings: One TCR beta motif, made up of roughly eight highly homologous variants, appeared characteristic of ankylosing spondylitis blood.

Antigens of these TCRs are unknown. The sample comprised blood, either unsorted or a sorted T cell fraction (not recorded which). The receptors here all came from a male donor with ankylosing spondylitis.

This chain links TRBV28 with TRBJ1-1; 7 nucleotides line up with TRBD1. Germline CDR1 is MDHEN and CDR2 is SYDVKM. V lost 8 bases, J lost 5 bases, and 11 bases stayed unmatched. This CDR3 is 14 amino acids long. CDR3 DNA sequence: TGTGCCAGCCCCGGGAGGGGGCTTAGGACTGAAGCTTTCTTT. It translates to CASPGRGLRTEAFF.

A few counts support this clonotype. The V call is TRBV20-1, the J call TRBJ2-1, with D possibly called TRBD1 or TRBD2 (5 bases each). Germline values: CDR1 DFQATT, CDR2 SNEGSKA (reference sequence). The CDR3 spans 13 residues. Between the trimmed V and J ends, which lost 7 bases and 7 bases, there was a span of 17 bases. CDR3 sequence: CSVGTPTLNEQFF. In DNA form, the CDR3 reads TGCAGTGTCGGGACCCCTACGCTAAATGAGCAGTTCTTC.

The chain joins TRBV12-3 or TRBV12-4 to TRBJ2-3; 9 nucleotides line up with TRBD2. The CDR3 is 16 amino acids. V shed 3 bases, J shed 3 bases, and the junction held 7 bases outside the gene matches. The CDR3 sequence: CASSLRGSGRTDTQYF. The CDR3 nucleotides read TGTGCCAGCAGTTTGAGGGGAAGCGGGAGGACAGATACGCAGTATTTT.

This clonotype was counted between two and nine times. This chain links TRBV27 with TRBJ1-2; D remains unclear. Deletions cut 2 bases from V and 6 bases from J, with 13 bases between. CDR3 length: 14 residues. Germline V gene lookup returns CDR1 MNHEY and CDR2 SMNVEV (reference sequence). In DNA form, the CDR3 reads TGTGCCAGCAGTTTACTGGGCGCAACGGATGGCTACACCTTC. Residues: CASSLLGATDGYTF.

The chain joins TRBV5-1 to TRBJ2-3; D may be TRBD2 (6 bases). CDR1 SGHRS and CDR2 YFSETQ come from the germline V gene. With 0 bases removed from V and 2 bases from J, the gap between germline ends came to 16 bases. This CDR3 region has 17 residues. In nucleotides, the CDR3 is TGCGCCAGCAGCTTGGGCTACGGGGGATTCTACACAGATACGCAGTATTTT. This sequence encodes CASSLGYGGFYTDTQYF. Supplemented by reference TRBV5-1 and TRBJ2-3, the full variable domain reads KAGVTQTPRYLIKTRGQQVTLSCSPISGHRSVSWYQQTPGQGLQFLFEYFSETQRNKGNFPGRFSGRQFSNSRSEMNVSTLELGDSALYLCASSLGYGGFYTDTQYFGPGTRLTVL.

The chain recombines TRBV20-1 with TRBJ2-2; 11 bases fit TRBD2. V shed 6 bases and J 3 bases; nucleotides not matched to a gene: 3. This CDR3 has 14 residues. Germline V gene lookup returns CDR1 DFQATT and CDR2 SNEGSKA (reference sequence). CDR3 in amino acids: CSAKLAGDTGELFF. The CDR3 nucleotides are TGCAGTGCAAAACTAGCGGGAGACACCGGGGAGCTGTTTTTT.

This clonotype has just a few counts. In nucleotides, the CDR3 is TGTGCCAGCAGTCTCAAGGGTGGGAGGGCCACAGATACGCAGTATTTT. It specifies CASSLKGGRATDTQYF. The chain has TRBV28 and TRBJ2-3; 7 nucleotides align to TRBD2. Germline V lookup: CDR1 MDHEN, CDR2 SYDVKM. The junction had 10 bases not matched to a gene; V was cut back by 5 bases and J by 2 bases. The CDR3 runs 16 residues.

This clonotype has a count of ten or more. The gene calls are TRBV12-3 or TRBV12-4 and TRBJ2-7; D is ambiguous. Between the trimmed V and J ends, which lost 3 bases and 5 bases, there was a span of 5 bases. The CDR3 is made up of 11 amino acids. The CDR3 nucleotides are TGTGCCAGCAGTTTTCAGAACGAGCAGTACTTC. Encoded protein: CASSFQNEQYF.

This clonotype was seen only a few times. V is TRBV20-1 and J is TRBJ2-5; 8 bases align to TRBD2. The trim removed 4 bases at V and 4 bases at J, leaving 11 bases unmatched. The CDR3 loop spans 15 amino acids. Germline values: CDR1 DFQATT, CDR2 SNEGSKA (reference sequence). CDR3 amino acids: CSANVWRGEGETQYF. DNA for the CDR3: TGCAGTGCTAACGTCTGGCGGGGGGAGGGAGAGACCCAGTACTTC.

The V and J genes are TRBV20-1 and TRBJ2-3; D ambiguous. Trimming removed 0 bases at V and 7 bases at J, with 8 bases between. Germline CDR1 is DFQATT and CDR2 is SNEGSKA (reference sequence). This CDR3 contains 12 residues. CDR3 residues: CSARDRLNTQYF. The CDR3 DNA follows: TGCAGTGCTAGAGATCGACTGAATACGCAGTATTTT.

The sample holds a few counts of this clonotype. The chain has TRBV12-3 or TRBV12-4 and TRBJ1-6; D is possibly TRBD1 (5 bases). The CDR3 loop spans 15 amino acids. Between the trimmed V and J ends, which lost 6 bases and 7 bases, there was a span of 16 bases. The CDR3 loop reads CASRSTGTNNSPLHF. CDR3 sequence (DNA): TGTGCCAGCAGATCTACCGGGACCAACAATTCACCCCTCCACTTT.

The V gene is TRBV6-1, the J gene TRBJ2-7, with a weak D call TRBD2 (5 bases). The germline CDR1 and CDR2 sequences are MNHNS and SASEGT. Trimming left V 2 bases short and J 0 bases short, with 17 bases between. The CDR3 is 17 residues long. The CDR3 loop is CASSERRGLLTSYEQYF. CDR3 nucleotides: TGTGCCAGCAGTGAACGGAGAGGACTTCTAACCTCCTACGAGCAGTACTTC.

This clonotype appeared a few times. This chain connects TRBV5-1 to TRBJ2-1; 8 nucleotides agree with TRBD1. Trimming cost V 4 bases and J 7 bases; bases outside gene matches: 13. The CDR3 spans 16 residues. Germline CDR1 reads SGHRS; CDR2 reads YFSETQ. The CDR3 DNA follows: TGCGCCAGCAGCAAGAATCAGGGGGCAAGGGGGAATGAGCAGTTCTTC. Encoded protein: CASSKNQGARGNEQFF. Drawing the rest from reference TRBV5-1 and TRBJ2-1, the complete variable domain is KAGVTQTPRYLIKTRGQQVTLSCSPISGHRSVSWYQQTPGQGLQFLFEYFSETQRNKGNFPGRFSGRQFSNSRSEMNVSTLELGDSALYLCASSKNQGARGNEQFFGPGTRLTVL.